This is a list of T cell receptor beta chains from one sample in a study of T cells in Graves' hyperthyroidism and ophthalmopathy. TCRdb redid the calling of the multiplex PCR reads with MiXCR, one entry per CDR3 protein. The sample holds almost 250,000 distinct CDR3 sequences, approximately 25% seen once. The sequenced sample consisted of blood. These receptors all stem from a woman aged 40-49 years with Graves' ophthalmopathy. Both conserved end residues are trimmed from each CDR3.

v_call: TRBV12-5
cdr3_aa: ASGLVQGGGPGMNTEAF

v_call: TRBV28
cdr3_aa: ASSLSGQMNTEAF

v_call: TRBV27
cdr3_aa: ASSWVGGFTEAF

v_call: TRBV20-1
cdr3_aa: SASGPPNTEAF

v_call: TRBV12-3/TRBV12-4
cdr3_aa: ASSWRRGGETQY

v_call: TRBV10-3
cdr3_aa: AINGGLAGGYTGELF

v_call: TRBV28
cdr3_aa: ASNPQGGYYEQY

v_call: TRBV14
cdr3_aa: ASSHAGPSPLH

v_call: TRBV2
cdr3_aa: ASSEVRGYTEAF

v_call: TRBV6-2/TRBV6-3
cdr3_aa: ASSYSRGTGHSYQPQH

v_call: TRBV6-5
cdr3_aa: ASKGGQNHGGYT

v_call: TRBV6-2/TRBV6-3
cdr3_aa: ASTRTITHYEQY

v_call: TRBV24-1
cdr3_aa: ATQNTGELF

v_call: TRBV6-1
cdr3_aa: ASNGQINTYEQY

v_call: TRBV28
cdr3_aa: ASTTSSTYEQY

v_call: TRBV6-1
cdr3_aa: ASSEAQGPASYEQY

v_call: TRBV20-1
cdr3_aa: SALGLAGGTYEQY

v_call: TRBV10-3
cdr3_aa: AISEGQEMDNQPQH

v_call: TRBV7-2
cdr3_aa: ASSRDRLTEAF

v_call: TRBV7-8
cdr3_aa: ASSMGPDYGYT

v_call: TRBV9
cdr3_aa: ASSPSGSGRAPGELF

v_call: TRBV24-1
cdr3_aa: ATARRDSYEQY

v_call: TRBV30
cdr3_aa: AWSVQLWTEAF

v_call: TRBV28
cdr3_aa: ASKRTQDVYEQY

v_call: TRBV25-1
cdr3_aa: ASILRGGTEAF

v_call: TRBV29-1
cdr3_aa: NKAGQSYEQY

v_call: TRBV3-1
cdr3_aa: ASSQDLKEGREQY

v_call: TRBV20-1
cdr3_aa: SARALQNTGELF

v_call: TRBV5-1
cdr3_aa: ASSLVVGTGPAKNIQY

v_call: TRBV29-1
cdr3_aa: SGRTGGGTGELF

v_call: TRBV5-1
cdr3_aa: ASSLDGTGNNYGYT

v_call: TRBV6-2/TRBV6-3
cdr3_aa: ASSYRLGGPASYEQY

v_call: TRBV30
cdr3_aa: AWSVYEGLGQY

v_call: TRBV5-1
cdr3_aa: ASRGSGVLETQY